These 14 T cell receptor beta chains share one sample of origin, sequenced in a study of T cells in Graves' hyperthyroidism and ophthalmopathy. RNA transcripts were the template for amplifying TCR beta CDR3 regions. The TCR CDR3 was amplified in a first-round RT-PCR using the HTBI primer set. Via MiXCR, TCRdb re-called the multiplex PCR reads, giving one row per CDR3 protein. The sample contains 450,000 to 600,000 distinct CDR3 sequences, 13% to 15% of which appear only once. The sample was blood. The receptors derive from a woman aged 40 to 50 with Graves' hyperthyroidism.

V usage is TRBV5-1 and J usage is TRBJ2-5; tentative D call: TRBD1 (5 bases). Trimming took 0 bases from V and 0 from J, leaving 9 bases between them. Germline V gives CDR1 SGHRS, CDR2 YFSETQ. CDR3 size: 15 residues. CDR3 sequence: CASSLGAGHQETQYF. The DNA for the CDR3 is TGCGCCAGCAGCTTGGGGGCAGGGCACCAAGAGACCCAGTACTTC.

The chain uses TRBV5-6 and TRBJ2-7, with no clear D. Germline V gene sequence: CDR1 SGHDT, CDR2 YYEEEE. Trimming took 4 bases from V and 5 from J, leaving 13 bases between them. CDR3 length: 13 residues. CDR3: CASSPHSGDEQYF. The CDR3 coding sequence is TGTGCCAGCAGCCCGCACTCTGGGGACGAGCAGTACTTC.

The chain uses TRBV5-1 and TRBJ2-1, with 9 bases that match TRBD2. The CDR3 contains 16 residues. Germline values: CDR1 SGHRS, CDR2 YFSETQ. V was clipped by 5 bases and J by 6 bases; unmatched bases: 12. The CDR3 region is CASSLILAGMGNEQFF. The CDR3, as DNA: TGCGCCAGCAGTCTCATTCTAGCGGGAATGGGCAATGAGCAGTTCTTC.

At least ten counts were recorded for this clonotype. The chain carries TRBV12-3 or TRBV12-4 and TRBJ1-1; 11 bases align to TRBD1. The CDR3 consists of 15 residues. Trimming cost V 7 bases and J 10 bases; bases outside gene matches: 14. CDR3 bases: TGTGCCAGCACCAAAGGACAGGGGGCGGTATTCCGAGCTTTCTTT. Protein product: CASTKGQGAVFRAFF.

This clonotype was seen at least ten times. This chain links TRBV27 with TRBJ2-7; D perhaps matches TRBD2 (6 bases). This CDR3 is 14 amino acids long. Trimming cost V 3 bases and J 6 bases, with 15 bases left between them. Germline V gives CDR1 MNHEY, CDR2 SMNVEV (reference sequence). The chain's CDR3 is CASSFREMVGEQYF. The CDR3 nucleotides read TGTGCCAGCAGTTTTCGGGAGATGGTAGGCGAGCAGTACTTC.

The table lists this clonotype with many counts. The chain uses TRBV2 and TRBJ1-4; D is perhaps TRBD1 (5 bases). The CDR3 extends over 14 amino acids. The V gene's germline CDR1 is SNHLY and CDR2 FYNNEI. Trimming removed 6 bases from V and 8 bases from J, with 16 bases in between. DNA of the CDR3: TGTGCCAGCAGACCCAGGGAGACCGGGGAAAAACTGTTTTTT. Encoded protein: CASRPRETGEKLFF.

This clonotype showed up many times. The V call is TRBV2, the J call TRBJ1-5, with 8 bases identical to TRBD1. CDR1 SNHLY and CDR2 FYNNEI come from the germline V gene. Trimming at V came to 6 bases and at J to 3 bases, leaving 1 base not matched to a gene. The CDR3 runs to 13 residues. As DNA, the CDR3 is TGTGCCAGCAGGGACAGGGTCAATCAGCCCCAGCATTTT. Translating gives CASRDRVNQPQHF.

The chain combines TRBV7-2 with TRBJ2-7; D gene ambiguous. Germline V CDR1 and CDR2: SGHTA, FQGNSA. CDR3 size: 17 residues. Trimming took off 2 bases at V and 2 bases at J, with 19 bases between the two ends. CDR3 in amino acids: CASSLLTLVSGAYEQYF. The CDR3 bases are TGTGCCAGCAGCTTATTGACCCTCGTGAGTGGGGCCTACGAGCAGTACTTC.

V is TRBV20-1 and J is TRBJ2-5; tentative D call: TRBD2 (6 bases). V lost 6 bases, J lost 5 bases, and 13 bases lay in between. The length of the CDR3 is 12 residues. Germline assignment: CDR1 DFQATT and CDR2 SNEGSKA (reference sequence). The CDR3 sequence: CSASTGLETQYF. In DNA form, the CDR3 reads TGCAGTGCGTCGACGGGACTCGAGACCCAGTACTTC.

This clonotype was seen many times. J is TRBJ2-1 and V is TRBV2; TRBD2 aligns across 9 bases. V lost 10 bases, J lost 7 bases, and 14 bases stayed unmatched. The CDR3 length is 15 residues. In germline, CDR1 is SNHLY, CDR2 FYNNEI. The CDR3 bases are TGTGCCAACAGCGGTGGCGGGGGGGCTAGGAATGAGCAGTTCTTC. This encodes CANSGGGGARNEQFF.

Many counts were recorded for this clonotype. The chain uses TRBV15 and TRBJ2-1; 7 bases match TRBD2. J lost 10 bases, V lost 1 base, and 10 bases had no gene match. The length of the CDR3 is 15 residues. CDR1 LNHNV and CDR2 YYDKDF come from the germline V gene (reference sequence). The CDR3 reads CATSRASGITGEQFF. In nucleotides, the CDR3 is TGTGCCACCAGCAGAGCCAGCGGGATAACTGGGGAGCAGTTCTTC.

This clonotype showed up many times. The rearrangement links TRBV5-1 to TRBJ2-1; either TRBD1 or TRBD2 may fit D (6 bases each). The V and J ends lost 4 bases and 0 bases respectively, with 17 bases between them. The length of the CDR3 is 17 residues. Germline V gene sequence: CDR1 SGHRS, CDR2 YFSETQ. The DNA for the CDR3 is TGCGCCAGCAGCCGGGGGACCGCAGGGGACTCCTACAATGAGCAGTTCTTC. This sequence encodes CASSRGTAGDSYNEQFF.

This clonotype was picked up many times. The chain joins TRBV18 to TRBJ2-7, with 7 bases identical to TRBD2. V lost 5 bases, J lost 4 bases, and 5 bases stayed unmatched. Germline V lookup: CDR1 KGHSH, CDR2 LQKENI. The CDR3 is made up of 13 amino acids. The CDR3 DNA follows: TGTGCCAGCTCAGCGGGAGAGGGGTACGAGCAGTACTTC. Protein: CASSAGEGYEQYF.

The rearrangement links TRBV9 to TRBJ2-3; D call uncertain. Between the trimmed V and J ends, which lost 3 bases and 2 bases, there was a span of 13 bases. CDR3 length: 15 amino acids. Germline lookup yields CDR1 SGDLS and CDR2 YYNGEE. The CDR3 loop is CASSEVGYSTDTQYF. DNA for the CDR3: TGTGCCAGCAGCGAAGTAGGTTACTCCACAGATACGCAGTATTTT.